The 15 T cell receptor beta chains in this list originate from one sample, sequenced in a study of blood T cell repertoires in COVID-19. The table came from immunoSEQ multiplex PCR; TCRdb's copy has only in-frame clones and leaves some out. The sample gives a few hundred thousand clones, approximately 85% of which show up once; 4.3% is in the top ten. What was sequenced was PBMCs or T cells enriched from blood (not recorded which). The source of these receptors is a woman in her twenties or thirties who had recovered from COVID-19.

The gene calls are TRBV20-1 and TRBJ2-7; D is unclear. V was trimmed by 3 bases and J by 2 bases, leaving 17 bases between them. The CDR3 runs 15 residues. CDR1 and CDR2 (germline): DFQATT, SNEGSKA (reference sequence). The CDR3 nucleotides read TGCAGTGCTAGTAAATCAACAGTCTGGACCTACGAGCAGTACTTC. Its translation: CSASKSTVWTYEQYF.

The J gene is TRBJ1-4, the V gene TRBV30; weak D call: TRBD1 (6 bases). Looked up from germline, CDR1 is GTSNPN and CDR2 is SVGIG (reference sequence). The CDR3 totals 14 residues. Trimming pared 4 bases from V and 6 bases from J, leaving 15 bases between. The CDR3 DNA sequence: TGTGCCTGGACTACGGGGGGGGCGGATGAAAAACTGTTTTTT. Encoded protein: CAWTTGGADEKLFF.

The chain couples TRBV4-2 to TRBJ1-1, with D perhaps TRBD1 (6 bases). The V end was cut by 4 bases, the J end by 11 bases, with 20 bases between. CDR1 LGHNA and CDR2 YNFKEQ come from the germline V gene. The CDR3 contains 14 residues. The CDR3 nucleotides read TGTGCCAGCAGCCCGCAGGGGATGTCACGACCTGCTTTCTTT. This gives the protein CASSPQGMSRPAFF.

The V gene is TRBV28, the J gene TRBJ2-7; 9 nucleotides match TRBD1. The ends lost 9 bases at V and 0 bases at J; junction bases unmatched: 12. Germline V CDR1 and CDR2: MDHEN, SYDVKM. The CDR3 is made up of 16 amino acids. CDR3 nucleotide sequence: TGTGCCAGTCTTCCCGGGACAGGGTATTTCTCCTACGAGCAGTACTTC. It translates to CASLPGTGYFSYEQYF.

The V call is TRBV7-8, the J call TRBJ1-4, with TRBD1 identical over 9 bases. V lost 5 bases, J lost 2 bases, and 6 bases stayed unmatched. This CDR3 has 16 residues. Germline V CDR1 and CDR2: SGHVS, FQNEAQ. The CDR3 region is CASSGWDRATNEKLFF. CDR3 in DNA: TGTGCCAGCAGCGGTTGGGACAGGGCCACTAATGAAAAACTGTTTTTT.

The V call is TRBV20-1, the J call TRBJ2-7; 9 bases line up with TRBD1. Trimming at V came to 3 bases and at J to 12 bases, leaving 6 bases not matched to a gene. This CDR3 has 11 residues. Germline assignment: CDR1 DFQATT and CDR2 SNEGSKA (reference sequence). In DNA, the CDR3 is TGCAGTGCTAGTTGGGACAGGGAGTTGTACTTC. Its translation is CSASWDRELYF.

This clone was recorded only once. The CDR3 nucleotides read TGTGCCAGCAGCAACACAGGGGGGGGTCAGCCCCAGCATTTT. This sequence encodes CASSNTGGGQPQHF. The chain has TRBV7-2 and TRBJ1-5; 8 positions match TRBD1. This CDR3 contains 14 residues. Germline CDR1 is SGHTA and CDR2 is FQGNSA. The J segment lost 6 bases and the V segment lost 5 bases, leaving 6 bases of the junction unmatched.

To note about this clone: The same CDR3 is also encoded by other DNA sequences in this sample. This chain uses TRBV18 with TRBJ1-5; 7 bases fit TRBD1. The CDR3 has 15 residues. Germline lookup yields CDR1 KGHSH and CDR2 LQKENI. V shed 2 bases, J shed 1 base, and the junction held 2 bases outside the gene matches. The CDR3 sequence is CASSPLQGSNQPQHF. The CDR3 DNA reads TGTGCCAGCTCACCATTACAGGGGAGCAATCAGCCCCAGCATTTT.

The J gene is TRBJ2-7, the V gene TRBV14; 8 bases line up with TRBD1. CDR1 is SGHDN, CDR2 FVKESK, per germline. V lost 3 bases and J lost 5; bases outside the gene matches: 12. The CDR3 has 16 amino acids. This chain's CDR3 is CASSHFGTGAFNEQYF. The CDR3 DNA is TGTGCCAGCAGCCATTTCGGGACAGGTGCTTTTAACGAGCAGTACTTC.

The rearrangement links TRBV7-9 to TRBJ1-2; 8 positions agree with TRBD1. This CDR3 is 19 amino acids long. Looked up from germline, CDR1 is SEHNR and CDR2 is FQNEAQ (reference sequence). Trimming took 1 base from V and 0 from J; bases not matched to a gene: 13. CDR3 in DNA: TGTGCCAGCAGCTTAGGATTTCAATCGGGACAGGCCCCTAACTATGGCTACACCTTC. Residues: CASSLGFQSGQAPNYGYTF.

This chain uses TRBV27 with TRBJ2-5; 9 nucleotides line up with TRBD1. J lost 10 bases, V lost 6 bases, and 6 bases had no gene match. The CDR3 has 12 residues. Germline lookup yields CDR1 MNHEY and CDR2 SMNVEV (reference sequence). This CDR3 is CASSRTGVGQYF. CDR3 nucleotide sequence: TGTGCCAGCAGCCGGACAGGGGTTGGCCAGTACTTC.

The V gene is TRBV18, the J gene TRBJ2-3, with 10 bases lining up with TRBD2. J lost 3 bases, V lost 1 base, and 1 base had no gene match. The CDR3 extends over 15 amino acids. Germline assignment: CDR1 KGHSH and CDR2 LQKENI. The CDR3 protein is CASSPLAGGTDTQYF. The DNA of the CDR3 is TGTGCCAGCTCACCACTAGCGGGGGGTACAGATACGCAGTATTTT.

This chain joins TRBV20-1 and TRBJ2-2, with TRBD1 matching over 7 bases. The V and J ends lost 3 bases and 0 bases, in that order; junction bases with no gene match: 19. The CDR3 is 20 amino acids. Germline V gives CDR1 DFQATT, CDR2 SNEGSKA (reference sequence). CDR3 region: CSASKPPGQPFTANTGELFF. The CDR3 bases are TGCAGTGCTAGTAAACCACCGGGACAGCCGTTTACAGCGAACACCGGGGAGCTGTTTTTT.

CDR3 sequence (DNA): TGTGCCAGCAGCTACCTCGACATCCCAACTGAAGCTTTCTTT. Its protein is CASSYLDIPTEAFF. V usage is TRBV7-2 and J usage is TRBJ1-1; no reliable D call. Germline values: CDR1 SGHTA, CDR2 FQGNSA. This CDR3 spans 14 amino acids. Trimming cost V 4 bases and J 5 bases, with 14 bases left between them.

The chain combines TRBV19 with TRBJ1-3; D unclear. The CDR3 covers 15 residues. CDR1 and CDR2 (germline): LNHDA, SQIVND (reference sequence). Trimming took off 3 bases at V and 10 bases at J, with 19 bases between the two ends. CDR3 nucleotide sequence: TGTGCCAGTAGTATCTTTGGCGGTTCCCAGAAGACCATATATTTT. It is translated as CASSIFGGSQKTIYF.